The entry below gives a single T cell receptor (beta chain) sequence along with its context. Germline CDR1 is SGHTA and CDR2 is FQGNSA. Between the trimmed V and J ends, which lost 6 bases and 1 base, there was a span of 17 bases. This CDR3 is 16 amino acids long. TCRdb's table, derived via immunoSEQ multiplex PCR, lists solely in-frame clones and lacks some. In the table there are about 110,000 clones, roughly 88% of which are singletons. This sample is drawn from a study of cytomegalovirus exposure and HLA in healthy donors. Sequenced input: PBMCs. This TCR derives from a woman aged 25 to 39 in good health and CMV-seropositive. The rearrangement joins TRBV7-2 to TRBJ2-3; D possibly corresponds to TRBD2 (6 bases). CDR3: CASRSRLGGGTDTQYF. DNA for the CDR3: TGTGCCAGCAGATCCCGATTGGGAGGAGGCACAGATACGCAGTATTTT. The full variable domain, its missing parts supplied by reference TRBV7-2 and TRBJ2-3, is GAGVSQSPSNKVTEKGKDVELRCDPISGHTALYWYRQSLGQGLEFLIYFQGNSAPDKSGLPSDRFSAERTGGSVSTLTIQRTQQEDSAVYLCASRSRLGGGTDTQYFGPGTRLTVL.